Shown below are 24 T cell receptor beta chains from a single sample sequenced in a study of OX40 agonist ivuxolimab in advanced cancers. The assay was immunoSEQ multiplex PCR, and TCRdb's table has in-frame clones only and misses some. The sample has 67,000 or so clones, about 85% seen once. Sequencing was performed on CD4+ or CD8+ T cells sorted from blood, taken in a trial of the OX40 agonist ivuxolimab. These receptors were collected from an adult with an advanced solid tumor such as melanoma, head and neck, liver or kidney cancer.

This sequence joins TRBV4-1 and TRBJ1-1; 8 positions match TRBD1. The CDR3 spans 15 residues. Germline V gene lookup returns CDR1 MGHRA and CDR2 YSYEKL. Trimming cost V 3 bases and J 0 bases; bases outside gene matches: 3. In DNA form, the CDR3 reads TGCGCCAGCAGCCAGGGACAGGATCTGAACACTGAAGCTTTCTTT. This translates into CASSQGQDLNTEAFF.

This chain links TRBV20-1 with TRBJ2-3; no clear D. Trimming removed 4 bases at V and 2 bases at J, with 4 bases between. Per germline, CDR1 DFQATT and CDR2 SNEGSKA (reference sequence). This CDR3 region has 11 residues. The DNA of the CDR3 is TGCAGTGCTATAACCACAGATACGCAGTATTTT. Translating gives CSAITTDTQYF.

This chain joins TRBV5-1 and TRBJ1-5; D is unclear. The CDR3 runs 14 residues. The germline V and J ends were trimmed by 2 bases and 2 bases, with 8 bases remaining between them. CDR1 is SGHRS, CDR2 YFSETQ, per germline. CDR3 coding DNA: TGCGCCAGCAGCTTTGGTGCCGGCAATCAGCCCCAGCATTTT. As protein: CASSFGAGNQPQHF.

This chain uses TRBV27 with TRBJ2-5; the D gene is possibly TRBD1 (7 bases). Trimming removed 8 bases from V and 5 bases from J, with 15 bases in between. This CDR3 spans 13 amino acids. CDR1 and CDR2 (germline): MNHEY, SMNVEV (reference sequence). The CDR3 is CASSGGGGETQYF. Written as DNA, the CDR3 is TGTGCCAGCTCTGGAGGGGGCGGTGAGACCCAGTACTTC.

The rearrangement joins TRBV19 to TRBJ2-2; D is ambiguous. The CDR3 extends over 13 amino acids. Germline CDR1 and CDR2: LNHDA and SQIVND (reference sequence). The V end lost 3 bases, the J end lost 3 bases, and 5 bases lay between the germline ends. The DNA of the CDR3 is TGTGCCAGTAGTATCATGGACACCGGGGAGCTGTTTTTT. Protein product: CASSIMDTGELFF.

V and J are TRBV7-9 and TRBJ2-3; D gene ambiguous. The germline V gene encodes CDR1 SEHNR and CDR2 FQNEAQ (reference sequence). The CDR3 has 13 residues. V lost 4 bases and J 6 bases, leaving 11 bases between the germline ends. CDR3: CASSSGPWDTQYF. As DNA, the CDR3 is TGTGCCAGCAGCTCAGGTCCCTGGGATACGCAGTATTTT.

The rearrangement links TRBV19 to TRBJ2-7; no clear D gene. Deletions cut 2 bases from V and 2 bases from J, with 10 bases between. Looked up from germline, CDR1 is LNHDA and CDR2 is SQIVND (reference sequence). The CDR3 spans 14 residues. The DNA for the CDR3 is TGTGCCAGTAGTATACTTAAAGCACCCTACGAGCAGTACTTC. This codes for CASSILKAPYEQYF.

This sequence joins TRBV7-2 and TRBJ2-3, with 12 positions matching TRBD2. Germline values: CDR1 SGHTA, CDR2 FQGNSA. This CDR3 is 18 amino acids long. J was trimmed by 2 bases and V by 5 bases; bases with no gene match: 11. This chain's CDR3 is CASSLRASGRVFTDTQYF. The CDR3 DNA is TGTGCCAGCAGCCTCAGAGCTAGCGGGAGGGTATTCACAGATACGCAGTATTTT.

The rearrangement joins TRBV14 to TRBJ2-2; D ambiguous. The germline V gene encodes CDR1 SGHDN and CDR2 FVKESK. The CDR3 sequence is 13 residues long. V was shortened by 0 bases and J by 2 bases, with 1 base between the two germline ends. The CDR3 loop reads CASSQDNTGELFF. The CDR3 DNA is TGTGCCAGCAGCCAAGATAACACCGGGGAGCTGTTTTTT.

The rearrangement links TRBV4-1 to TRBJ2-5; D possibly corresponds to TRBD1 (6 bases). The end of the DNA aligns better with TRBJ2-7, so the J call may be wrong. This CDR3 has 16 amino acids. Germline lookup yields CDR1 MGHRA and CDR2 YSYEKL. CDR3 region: CASSQDPGGFSYEQYF. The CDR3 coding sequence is TGCGCCAGCAGCCAAGATCCTGGGGGCTTCTCCTACGAGCAGTACTTC.

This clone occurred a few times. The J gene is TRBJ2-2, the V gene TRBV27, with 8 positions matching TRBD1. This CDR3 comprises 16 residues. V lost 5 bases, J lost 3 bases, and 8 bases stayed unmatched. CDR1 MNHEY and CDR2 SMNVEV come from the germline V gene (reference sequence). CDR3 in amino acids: CASSPPDREDTGELFF. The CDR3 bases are TGTGCCAGCAGTCCCCCGGACAGGGAGGACACCGGGGAGCTGTTTTTT.

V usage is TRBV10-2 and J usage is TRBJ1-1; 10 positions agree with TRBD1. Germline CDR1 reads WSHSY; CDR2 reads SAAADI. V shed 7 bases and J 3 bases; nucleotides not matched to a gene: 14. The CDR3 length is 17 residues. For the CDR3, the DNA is TGCGCCAGCACCACCACCTGGGACAGGGGAACTGACACTGAAGCTTTCTTT. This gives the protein CASTTTWDRGTDTEAFF.

The CDR3 protein is CAISALSNEQFF. The CDR3 coding sequence is TGTGCCATCAGTGCCCTTAGCAATGAGCAGTTCTTC. The rearrangement uses TRBV10-3 and TRBJ2-1, with D unclear. The CDR3 is 12 amino acids. In germline, CDR1 is ENHRY, CDR2 SYGVKD. V was trimmed by 4 bases and J by 6 bases, leaving 7 bases between them.

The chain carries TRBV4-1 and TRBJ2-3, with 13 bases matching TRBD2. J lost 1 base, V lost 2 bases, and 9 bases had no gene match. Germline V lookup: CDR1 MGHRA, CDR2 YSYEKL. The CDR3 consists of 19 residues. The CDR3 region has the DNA TGCGCCAGCAGCCAAAACGTACTAGCGGGAGGGTGGGGCACAGATACGCAGTATTTT. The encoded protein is CASSQNVLAGGWGTDTQYF.

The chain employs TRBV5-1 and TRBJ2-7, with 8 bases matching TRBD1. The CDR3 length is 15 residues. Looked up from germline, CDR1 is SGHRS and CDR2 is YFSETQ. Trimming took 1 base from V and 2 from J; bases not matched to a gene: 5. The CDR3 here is CASSLYGTGPYEQYF. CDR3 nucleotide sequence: TGCGCCAGCAGCTTGTACGGGACAGGCCCCTACGAGCAGTACTTC.

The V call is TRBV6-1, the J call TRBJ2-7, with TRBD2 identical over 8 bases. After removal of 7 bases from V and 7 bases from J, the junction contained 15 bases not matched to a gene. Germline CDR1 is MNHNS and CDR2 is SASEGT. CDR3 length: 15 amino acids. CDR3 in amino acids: CASTLRISGTGEQYF. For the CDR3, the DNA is TGTGCCAGCACTTTAAGGATTAGCGGGACTGGGGAGCAGTACTTC.

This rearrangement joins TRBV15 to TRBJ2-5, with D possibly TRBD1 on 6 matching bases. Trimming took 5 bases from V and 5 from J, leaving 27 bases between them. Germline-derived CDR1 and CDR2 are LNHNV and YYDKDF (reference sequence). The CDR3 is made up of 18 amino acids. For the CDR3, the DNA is TGTGCCACCAGCGAAGAGATTAATATCGGTTGGGGGCCGGAGACCCAGTACTTC. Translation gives CATSEEINIGWGPETQYF. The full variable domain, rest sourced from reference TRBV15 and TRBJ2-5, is DAMVIQNPRYQVTQFGKPVTLSCSQTLNHNVMYWYQQKSSQAPKLLFHYYDKDFNNEADTPDNFQSRRPNTSFCFLDIRSPGLGDTAMYLCATSEEINIGWGPETQYFGPGTRLLVL.

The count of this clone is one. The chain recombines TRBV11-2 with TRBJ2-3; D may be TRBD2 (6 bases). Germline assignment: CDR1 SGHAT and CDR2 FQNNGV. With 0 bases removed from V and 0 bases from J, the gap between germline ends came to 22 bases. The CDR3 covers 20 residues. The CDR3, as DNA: TGTGCCAGCAGCTTAGAGGGGGTGTCATGGGCGGGAATAAGCACAGATACGCAGTATTTT. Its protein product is CASSLEGVSWAGISTDTQYF.

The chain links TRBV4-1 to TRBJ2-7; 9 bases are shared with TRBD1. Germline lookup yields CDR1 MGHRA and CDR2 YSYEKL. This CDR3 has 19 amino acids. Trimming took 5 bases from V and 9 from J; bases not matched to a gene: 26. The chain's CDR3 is CASSGGPLGRDREFNRQYF. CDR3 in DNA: TGCGCCAGCAGCGGTGGGCCGCTGGGCCGGGACAGGGAATTTAATCGGCAGTACTTC.

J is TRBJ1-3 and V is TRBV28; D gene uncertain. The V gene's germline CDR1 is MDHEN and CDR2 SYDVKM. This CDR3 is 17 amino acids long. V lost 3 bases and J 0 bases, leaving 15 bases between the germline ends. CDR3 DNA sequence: TGTGCCAGCAGTTTGTCGGGAGCCGGACCCTCTGGAAACACCATATATTTT. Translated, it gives CASSLSGAGPSGNTIYF.

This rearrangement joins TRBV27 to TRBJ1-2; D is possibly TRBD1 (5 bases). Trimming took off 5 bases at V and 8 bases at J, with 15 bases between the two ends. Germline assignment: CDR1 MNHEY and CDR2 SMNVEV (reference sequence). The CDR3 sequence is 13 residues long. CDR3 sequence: CASSPGGIWGYTF. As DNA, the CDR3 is TGTGCCAGCAGTCCGGGGGGGATCTGGGGCTACACCTTC.

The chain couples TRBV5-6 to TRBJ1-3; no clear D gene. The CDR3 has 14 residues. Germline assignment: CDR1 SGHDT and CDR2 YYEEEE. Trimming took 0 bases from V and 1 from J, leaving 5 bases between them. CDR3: CASSLGRSGNTIYF. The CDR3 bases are TGTGCCAGCAGCTTGGGGAGATCTGGAAACACCATATATTTT.

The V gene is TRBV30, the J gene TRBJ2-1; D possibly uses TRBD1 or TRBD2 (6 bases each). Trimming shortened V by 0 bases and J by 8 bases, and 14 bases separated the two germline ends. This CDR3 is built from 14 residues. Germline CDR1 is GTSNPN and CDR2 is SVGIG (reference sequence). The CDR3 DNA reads TGTGCCTGGAGTGTAGGGGGGTCCGTCGATGAGCAGTTCTTC. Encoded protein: CAWSVGGSVDEQFF.

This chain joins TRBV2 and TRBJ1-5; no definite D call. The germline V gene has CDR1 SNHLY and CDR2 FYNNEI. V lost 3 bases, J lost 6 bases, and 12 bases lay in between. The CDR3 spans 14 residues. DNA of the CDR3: TGTGCCAGCAGTGACGGGCGTCTGGGTCAGCCCCAGCATTTT. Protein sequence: CASSDGRLGQPQHF.